The 20 T cell receptor beta chains listed next were all sequenced from one sample in a study of shared clonotypes between healthy human individuals. Measured with immunoSEQ multiplex PCR; TCRdb has only the in-frame clones, and not every one. The sample lists fewer than 650,000 clones, around 78% occurring once. Sequenced: PBMCs. The source of these receptors is a woman aged 40 to 49 in good health. Some clones in this sample may be carry-over from other donors' samples.

A word on this clone: This specimen includes other DNA sequences encoding the same CDR3. This chain links TRBV7-2 with TRBJ2-1, with D hard to call. Trimming left V 6 bases short and J 3 bases short, with 9 bases between. CDR3 length: 13 residues. Germline lookup yields CDR1 SGHTA and CDR2 FQGNSA. The CDR3 sequence: CASSSNSYNEQFF. The DNA for the CDR3 is TGTGCCAGCAGTTCGAACAGCTACAATGAGCAGTTCTTC.

The rearrangement joins TRBV15 to TRBJ1-1; D call uncertain. The V end was cut by 1 base, the J end by 3 bases, with 3 bases between. The germline CDR1 and CDR2 sequences are LNHNV and YYDKDF (reference sequence). The CDR3 spans 12 residues. CDR3 amino acids: CATSRGDTEAFF. The CDR3 nucleotides are TGTGCCACCAGCAGAGGGGACACTGAAGCTTTCTTT.

The chain couples TRBV29-1 to TRBJ2-7; TRBD1 aligns across 9 bases. J gave up 4 bases and V 7 bases, and 17 bases lay outside the gene matches. The CDR3 runs to 16 residues. CDR1 and CDR2 (germline): SQVTM, ANQGSEA. This CDR3 is CSAACPTGGGIYEQYF. The CDR3 nucleotides read TGCAGCGCCGCATGCCCGACAGGGGGGGGAATATACGAGCAGTACTTC.

The chain has TRBV9 and TRBJ2-2, with TRBD2 matching 9 bases. CDR3 size: 17 residues. CDR1 SGDLS and CDR2 YYNGEE come from the germline V gene. V trimming: 0 bases; J trimming: 6 bases; junction bases outside the gene matches: 9. The CDR3 loop is CASSVVGSGRLAGELFF. For the CDR3, the DNA is TGTGCCAGCAGCGTAGTCGGGAGCGGGAGGCTGGCCGGGGAGCTGTTTTTT.

There are a few counts of this clone. The genes are TRBV27 and TRBJ1-5; perhaps TRBD1 as D (6 bases). This CDR3 comprises 16 residues. Between the trimmed V and J ends, which lost 0 bases and 0 bases, there was a span of 9 bases. Germline V gene sequence: CDR1 MNHEY, CDR2 SMNVEV (reference sequence). In DNA form, the CDR3 reads TGTGCCAGCAGTTTATCCGCAGGGGTTAGCAATCAGCCCCAGCATTTT. It translates to CASSLSAGVSNQPQHF.

This chain links TRBV27 with TRBJ2-2; no definite D call. With 5 bases removed from V and 5 bases from J, the gap between germline ends came to 12 bases. CDR1 is MNHEY, CDR2 SMNVEV, per germline (reference sequence). This CDR3 region has 14 residues. The CDR3 DNA reads as TGTGCCAGCAGTACATGGTTAGGGACCGGGGAGCTGTTTTTT. Its protein is CASSTWLGTGELFF.

This sequence joins TRBV11-2 and TRBJ2-2, with D perhaps being TRBD1 or TRBD2 (5 bases each). Trimming removed 5 bases at V and 4 bases at J, with 14 bases between. CDR3 length equals 15 residues. Germline lookup yields CDR1 SGHAT and CDR2 FQNNGV. CDR3 sequence reads: CASSDRRTRTGELFF. In nucleotides, the CDR3 is TGTGCCAGCAGCGACCGGAGGACACGCACCGGGGAGCTGTTTTTT.

The chain couples TRBV23-1 to TRBJ2-2; D possibly matches TRBD1 or TRBD2 (5 bases each). TRBV23-1 is classed as an ORF, of uncertain function. CDR3 size: 17 residues. Trimming pared 4 bases from V and 1 base from J, leaving 16 bases between. CDR3 DNA sequence: TGCGCCAGCAGTCTTGGCAGGGCCCGGGGGAACACCGGGGAGCTGTTTTTT. Translating gives CASSLGRARGNTGELFF.

The rearrangement joins TRBV20-1 to TRBJ1-4; D not certain. This CDR3 contains 11 residues. Trimming shortened V by 6 bases and J by 7 bases, and 9 bases separated the two germline ends. Per germline, CDR1 DFQATT and CDR2 SNEGSKA (reference sequence). The CDR3 region is CSAPDREKLFF. The CDR3 region has the DNA TGCAGTGCACCGGACCGTGAAAAACTGTTTTTT.

The chain recombines TRBV7-9 with TRBJ2-5; 7 nucleotides align to TRBD1. Looked up from germline, CDR1 is SEHNR and CDR2 is FQNEAQ (reference sequence). With V trimmed by 4 bases and J by 2 bases, 7 bases remained unmatched. The CDR3 covers 15 residues. CDR3 sequence: CASSSGQLPQETQYF. Here the CDR3 DNA reads TGTGCCAGCAGCTCGGGACAGTTGCCTCAAGAGACCCAGTACTTC.

This chain uses TRBV5-1 with TRBJ1-2; D is perhaps TRBD1 (5 bases). Germline V CDR1 and CDR2: SGHRS, YFSETQ. V lost 4 bases to trimming and J lost 4 bases, with 14 bases between them. The CDR3 runs 14 residues. CDR3 region: CASSLGQTIYGYTF. CDR3 DNA: TGCGCCAGCAGCCTCGGACAAACGATCTATGGCTACACCTTC.

V usage is TRBV21-1 and J usage is TRBJ2-7. TRBV21-1 constitutes a pseudogene. The CDR3 spans 12 residues. The CDR3 region has the DNA TGTGCCAGCAGCAAAGAAATGTACGAGCAGTACTTC. Its protein is CASSKEMYEQYF.

The chain combines TRBV5-4 with TRBJ2-1; 10 positions agree with TRBD2. CDR1 SGHNT and CDR2 YYREEE come from the germline V gene (reference sequence). There are 13 residues in the CDR3. J gave up 8 bases and V 4 bases, and 3 bases lay outside the gene matches. The CDR3 loop is CASSLAGADEQFF. The CDR3 DNA is TGTGCCAGCAGCCTAGCGGGAGCGGATGAGCAGTTCTTC.

V gene TRBV28 combines with J gene TRBJ1-6, with unresolved D. Per germline, CDR1 MDHEN and CDR2 SYDVKM. This CDR3 has 13 residues. The V end was cut by 3 bases, the J end by 9 bases, with 9 bases between. CDR3 coding DNA: TGTGCCAGCAGTTTGCCCCTCGGTTCACCCCTCCACTTT. This encodes CASSLPLGSPLHF.

About this clone: The sample carries other DNA sequences with the same CDR3. The chain recombines TRBV19 with TRBJ1-5, with unresolved D. CDR1 is LNHDA and CDR2 is SQIVND in the germline V gene (reference sequence). The V end lost 9 bases, the J end lost 1 base, and 7 bases lay between the germline ends. The CDR3 spans 12 residues. The CDR3 reads CASSGSNQPQHF. The CDR3, as DNA: TGTGCCAGCAGCGGCAGCAATCAGCCCCAGCATTTT.

J is TRBJ1-1 and V is TRBV27, with a tentative D call TRBD1 (5 bases). Germline assignment: CDR1 MNHEY and CDR2 SMNVEV (reference sequence). Deletions cut 3 bases from V and 3 bases from J, with 8 bases between. The CDR3 sequence is 13 residues long. In DNA form, the CDR3 reads TGTGCCAGCAGTTTCTGGGGCGACACTGAAGCTTTCTTT. Protein sequence: CASSFWGDTEAFF.

This chain joins TRBV27 and TRBJ2-1, with D unresolved. The length of the CDR3 is 14 residues. V was shortened by 5 bases and J by 2 bases, with 10 bases between the two germline ends. CDR1 and CDR2 from the germline V gene are MNHEY and SMNVEV (reference sequence). CDR3 protein: CASSAVTTYNEQFF. CDR3 coding DNA: TGTGCCAGCAGTGCGGTAACTACCTACAATGAGCAGTTCTTC.

This clone was seen a single time. The chain recombines TRBV19 with TRBJ1-1; weak D call: TRBD1 (5 bases). This CDR3 region has 13 residues. Trimming took 6 bases from V and 4 from J, leaving 12 bases between them. Germline loops: CDR1 LNHDA, CDR2 SQIVND (reference sequence). The CDR3 loop reads CASSLGGFTEAFF. The CDR3 bases are TGTGCCAGTAGCCTCGGGGGTTTCACTGAAGCTTTCTTT.

This sequence joins TRBV28 and TRBJ2-1; the match to TRBD2 covers 7 bases. V was clipped by 6 bases and J by 1 base; unmatched bases: 3. The germline V gene encodes CDR1 MDHEN and CDR2 SYDVKM. The CDR3 has 14 residues. The CDR3 loop reads CASRGAGSYNEQFF. The CDR3 region has the DNA TGTGCCAGCAGGGGAGCGGGGTCCTACAATGAGCAGTTCTTC.

The chain employs TRBV5-6 and TRBJ2-5; D possibly corresponds to TRBD2 (6 bases). Trimming cost V 4 bases and J 7 bases, with 14 bases left between them. In germline, CDR1 is SGHDT, CDR2 YYEEEE. CDR3 size: 13 residues. The CDR3 region is CASSPTRTRTQYF. CDR3 DNA sequence: TGTGCCAGCAGCCCGACTAGGACCCGGACCCAGTACTTC.